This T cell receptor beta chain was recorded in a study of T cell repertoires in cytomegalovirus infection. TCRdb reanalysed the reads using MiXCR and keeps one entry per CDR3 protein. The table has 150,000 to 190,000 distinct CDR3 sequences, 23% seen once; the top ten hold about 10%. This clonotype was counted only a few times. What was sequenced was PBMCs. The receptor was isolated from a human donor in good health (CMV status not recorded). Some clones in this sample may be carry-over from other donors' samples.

In nucleotides, the CDR3 is TGTGCCAGCAGCTGGTCGGGGGGGAACGAGCAGTACTTC. Its translation: CASSWSGGNEQYF. The chain couples TRBV7-9 to TRBJ2-7; 8 nucleotides align to TRBD2. The junction had 4 bases not matched to a gene; V was cut back by 4 bases and J by 5 bases. The CDR3 sequence is 13 residues long. Germline V lookup: CDR1 SEHNR, CDR2 FQNEAQ (reference sequence).